This T cell receptor beta chain was obtained from a study of TIL therapy for anti-PD-1-resistant metastatic lung cancer. On the study more broadly: Median tumor mutation burden was around 1.6 mutations per megabase.

The libraries were made with immunoSEQ v3. The assay was immunoSEQ multiplex PCR, and TCRdb's table has in-frame clones only and misses some. The table records about 100,000 clones, roughly two thirds of them present only once. Regarding time point: pre-treatment sample, taken before nivolumab and TIL therapy. Tumor tissue came from excised metastases, mostly pleural nodules or supraclavicular lymph nodes. Sequenced material: tumor tissue, taken at baseline. This sequence originates from a person aged 25 to 80 with non-small cell lung cancer.

DNA of the CDR3: TGTGCCAGCTCACCAGGGCTAGCGGGAGTCAACGAGCAGTACTTC. This translates into CASSPGLAGVNEQYF. The chain uses TRBV18 and TRBJ2-7; 10 bases fit TRBD2. V was pared by 2 bases and J by 5 bases, with 6 bases of the junction left unmatched. This CDR3 comprises 15 residues. From germline, CDR1 is KGHSH and CDR2 LQKENI.